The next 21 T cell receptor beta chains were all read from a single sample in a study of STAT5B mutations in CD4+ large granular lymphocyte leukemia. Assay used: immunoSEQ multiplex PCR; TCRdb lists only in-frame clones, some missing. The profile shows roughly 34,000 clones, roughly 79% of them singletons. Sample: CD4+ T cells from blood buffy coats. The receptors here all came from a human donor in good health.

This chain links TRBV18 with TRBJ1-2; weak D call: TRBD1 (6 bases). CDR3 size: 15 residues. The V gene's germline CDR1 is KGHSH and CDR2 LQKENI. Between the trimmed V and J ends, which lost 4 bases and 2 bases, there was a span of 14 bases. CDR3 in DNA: TGTGCCAGCTCACTGGGGGGCGACAGCAACTATGGCTACACCTTC. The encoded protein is CASSLGGDSNYGYTF.

The CDR3 bases are TGTGCCAGCAGTTCCGGACTAGCGGGAGGCACAAGAGAGACCCAGTACTTC. Amino acids: CASSSGLAGGTRETQYF. The chain recombines TRBV28 with TRBJ2-5; TRBD2 agrees at 14 bases. V gave up 4 bases and J gave up 4 bases; unmatched junction bases: 8. There are 17 residues in the CDR3. Germline CDR1 reads MDHEN; CDR2 reads SYDVKM.

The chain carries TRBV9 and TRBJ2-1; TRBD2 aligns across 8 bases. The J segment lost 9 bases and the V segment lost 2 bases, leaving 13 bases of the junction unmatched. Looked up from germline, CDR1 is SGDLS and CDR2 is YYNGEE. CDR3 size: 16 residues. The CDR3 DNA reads TGTGCCAGCAGCGTCCTCTCGGGCGGGGGGCTAAGTGAGCAGTTCTTC. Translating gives CASSVLSGGGLSEQFF.

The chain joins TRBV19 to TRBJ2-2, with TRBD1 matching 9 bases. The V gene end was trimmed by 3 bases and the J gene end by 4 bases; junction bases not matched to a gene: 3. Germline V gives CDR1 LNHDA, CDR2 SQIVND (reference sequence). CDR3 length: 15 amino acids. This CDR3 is CASSITGGPTGELFF. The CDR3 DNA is TGTGCCAGTAGTATTACAGGGGGCCCCACCGGGGAGCTGTTTTTT.

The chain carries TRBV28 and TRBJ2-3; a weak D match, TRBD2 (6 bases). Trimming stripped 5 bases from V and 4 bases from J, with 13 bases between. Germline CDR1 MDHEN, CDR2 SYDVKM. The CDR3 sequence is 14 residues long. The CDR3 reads CASSSGGSPDTQYF. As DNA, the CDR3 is TGTGCCAGCAGTAGTGGGGGGTCCCCAGATACGCAGTATTTT.

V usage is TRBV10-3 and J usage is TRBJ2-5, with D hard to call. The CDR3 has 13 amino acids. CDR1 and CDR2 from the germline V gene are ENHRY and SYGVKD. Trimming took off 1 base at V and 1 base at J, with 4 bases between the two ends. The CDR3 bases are TGTGCCATCAGTGAGTTCGTCCAAGAGACCCAGTACTTC. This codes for CAISEFVQETQYF.

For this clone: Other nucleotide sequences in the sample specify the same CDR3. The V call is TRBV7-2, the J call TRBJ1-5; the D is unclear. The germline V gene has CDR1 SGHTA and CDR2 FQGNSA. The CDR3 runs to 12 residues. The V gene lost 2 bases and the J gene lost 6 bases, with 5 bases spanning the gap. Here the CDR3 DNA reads TGTGCCAGCAGCTTATCCCGTCAGCCCCAGCATTTT. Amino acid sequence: CASSLSRQPQHF.

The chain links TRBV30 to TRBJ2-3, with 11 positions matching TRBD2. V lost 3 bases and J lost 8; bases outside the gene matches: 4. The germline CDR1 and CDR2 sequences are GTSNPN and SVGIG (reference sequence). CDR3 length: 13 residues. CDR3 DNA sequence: TGTGCCTGGAGGTCACTAGCGGGAGTTACGCAGTATTTT. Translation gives CAWRSLAGVTQYF.

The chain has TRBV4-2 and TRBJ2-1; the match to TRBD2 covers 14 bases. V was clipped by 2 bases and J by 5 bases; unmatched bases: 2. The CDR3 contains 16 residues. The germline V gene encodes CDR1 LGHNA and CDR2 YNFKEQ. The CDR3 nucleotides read TGTGCCAGCAGCCAAATGACTAGCGGGAGGGACAATGAGCAGTTCTTC. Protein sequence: CASSQMTSGRDNEQFF.

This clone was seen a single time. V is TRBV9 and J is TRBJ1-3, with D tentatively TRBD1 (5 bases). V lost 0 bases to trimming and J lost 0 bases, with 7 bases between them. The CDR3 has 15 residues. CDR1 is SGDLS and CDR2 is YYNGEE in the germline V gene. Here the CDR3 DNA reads TGTGCCAGCAGCGTAGAGGGGAACTCTGGAAACACCATATATTTT. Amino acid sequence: CASSVEGNSGNTIYF.

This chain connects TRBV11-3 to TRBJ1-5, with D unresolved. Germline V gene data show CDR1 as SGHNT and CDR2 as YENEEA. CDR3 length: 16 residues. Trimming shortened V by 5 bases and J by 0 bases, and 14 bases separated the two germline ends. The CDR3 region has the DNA TGTGCCAGCAGCCCAAGAGGGCTATATAGCAATCAGCCCCAGCATTTT. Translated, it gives CASSPRGLYSNQPQHF. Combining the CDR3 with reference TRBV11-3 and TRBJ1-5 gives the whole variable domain EAGVVQSPRYKIIEKKQPVAFWCNPISGHNTLYWYLQNLGQGPELLIRYENEEAVDDSQLPKDRFSAERLKGVDSTLKIQPAELGDSAVYLCASSPRGLYSNQPQHFGDGTRLSIL.

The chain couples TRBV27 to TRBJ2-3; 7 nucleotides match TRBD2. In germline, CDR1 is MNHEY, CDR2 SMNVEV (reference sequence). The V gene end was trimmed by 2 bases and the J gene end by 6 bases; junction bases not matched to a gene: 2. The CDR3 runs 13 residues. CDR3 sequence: CASSLAGVDTQYF. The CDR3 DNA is TGTGCCAGCAGTTTAGCGGGAGTTGATACGCAGTATTTT.

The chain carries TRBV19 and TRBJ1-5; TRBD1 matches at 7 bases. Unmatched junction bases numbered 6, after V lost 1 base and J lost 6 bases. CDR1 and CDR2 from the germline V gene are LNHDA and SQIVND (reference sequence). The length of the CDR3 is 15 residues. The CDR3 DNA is TGTGCCAGTAGTATAGGTAGACAGGGCAGTCAGCCCCAGCATTTT. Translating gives CASSIGRQGSQPQHF.

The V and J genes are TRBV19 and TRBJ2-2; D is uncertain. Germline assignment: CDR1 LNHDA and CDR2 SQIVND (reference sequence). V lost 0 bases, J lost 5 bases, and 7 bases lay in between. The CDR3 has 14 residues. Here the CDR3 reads CASSIDHGTGELFF. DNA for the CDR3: TGTGCCAGTAGTATAGATCACGGGACCGGGGAGCTGTTTTTT.

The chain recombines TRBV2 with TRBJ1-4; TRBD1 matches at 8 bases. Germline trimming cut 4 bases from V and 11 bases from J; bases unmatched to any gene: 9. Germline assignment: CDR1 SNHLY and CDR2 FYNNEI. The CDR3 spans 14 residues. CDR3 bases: TGTGCCAGCAGTGCGTTCAGGGGGCCTTATAAACTGTTTTTT. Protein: CASSAFRGPYKLFF.

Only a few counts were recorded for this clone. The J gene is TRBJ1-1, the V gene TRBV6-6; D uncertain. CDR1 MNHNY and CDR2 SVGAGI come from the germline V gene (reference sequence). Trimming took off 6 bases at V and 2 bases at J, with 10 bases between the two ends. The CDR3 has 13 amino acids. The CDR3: CASRLKENTEAFF. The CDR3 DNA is TGTGCCAGCAGATTGAAAGAAAACACTGAAGCTTTCTTT.

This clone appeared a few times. CDR3 nucleotide sequence: TGTGCCAGCAGCAAGCTAGCGGGAGGACTCTACGAGCAGTACTTC. Residues: CASSKLAGGLYEQYF. The gene calls are TRBV14 and TRBJ2-7; 11 bases match TRBD2. Germline CDR1 and CDR2: SGHDN and FVKESK. The CDR3 covers 15 residues. The V gene end was trimmed by 5 bases and the J gene end by 3 bases; junction bases not matched to a gene: 6.

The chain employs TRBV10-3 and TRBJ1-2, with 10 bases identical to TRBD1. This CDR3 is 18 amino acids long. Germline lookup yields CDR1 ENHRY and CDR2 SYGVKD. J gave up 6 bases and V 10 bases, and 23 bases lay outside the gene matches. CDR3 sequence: CASTGGPITGTGEHGYTF. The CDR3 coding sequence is TGTGCCAGCACTGGGGGACCTATCACCGGGACAGGGGAGCATGGCTACACCTTC.

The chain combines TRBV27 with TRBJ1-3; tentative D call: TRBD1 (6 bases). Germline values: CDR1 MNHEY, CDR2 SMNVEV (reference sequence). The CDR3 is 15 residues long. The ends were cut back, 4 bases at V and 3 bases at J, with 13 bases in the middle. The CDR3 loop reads CASSSLQGNGNTIYF. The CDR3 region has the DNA TGTGCCAGCAGTTCGTTACAGGGTAATGGAAACACCATATATTTT.

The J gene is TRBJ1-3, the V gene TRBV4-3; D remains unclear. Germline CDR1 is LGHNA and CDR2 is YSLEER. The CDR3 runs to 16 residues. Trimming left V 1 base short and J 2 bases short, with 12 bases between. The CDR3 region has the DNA TGCGCCAGCAGCCAAGGATCGGGAATTGCTGGAAACACCATATATTTT. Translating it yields CASSQGSGIAGNTIYF.

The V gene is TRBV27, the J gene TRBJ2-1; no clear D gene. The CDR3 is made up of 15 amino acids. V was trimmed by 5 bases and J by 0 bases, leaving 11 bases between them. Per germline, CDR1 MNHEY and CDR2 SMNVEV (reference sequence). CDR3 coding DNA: TGTGCCAGCAGTCCTTTCCAGAGCTCCTACAATGAGCAGTTCTTC. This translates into CASSPFQSSYNEQFF.